The entry that follows covers one T cell receptor (beta chain) sequence. The data derive from a study of blood T cell repertoires in COVID-19. Study context: Researchers got acute and convalescent COVID-19 samples from the United States, Italy and Spain. From T cells, B-cell-depleted T cells, or PBMCs came the material, which was cDNA or gDNA.

Methods used by the authors: Quantification of nucleated cells was approximated via reference gene primer amplification. Sequencing used immunoSEQ multiplex PCR; TCRdb keeps in-frame clones, though not all of them. V and J calls and clone size are given by that table; D and trimming were obtained from the DNA. This table holds about 120,000 clones, roughly 80% found once. This CDR3 is built from 15 residues. V gave up 2 bases and J gave up 4 bases, with 14 bases separating them. In germline, CDR1 is LGHNA, CDR2 YNFKEQ. The clonotype comes from a man in his 70s with acute or convalescent COVID-19. This sequence joins TRBV4-2 and TRBJ1-2; D not certain. Input material: peripheral blood. DNA for the CDR3: TGTGCCAGCAGCCAACCGCGGGAGGGAGCCTATGGCTACACCTTC. It specifies CASSQPREGAYGYTF.